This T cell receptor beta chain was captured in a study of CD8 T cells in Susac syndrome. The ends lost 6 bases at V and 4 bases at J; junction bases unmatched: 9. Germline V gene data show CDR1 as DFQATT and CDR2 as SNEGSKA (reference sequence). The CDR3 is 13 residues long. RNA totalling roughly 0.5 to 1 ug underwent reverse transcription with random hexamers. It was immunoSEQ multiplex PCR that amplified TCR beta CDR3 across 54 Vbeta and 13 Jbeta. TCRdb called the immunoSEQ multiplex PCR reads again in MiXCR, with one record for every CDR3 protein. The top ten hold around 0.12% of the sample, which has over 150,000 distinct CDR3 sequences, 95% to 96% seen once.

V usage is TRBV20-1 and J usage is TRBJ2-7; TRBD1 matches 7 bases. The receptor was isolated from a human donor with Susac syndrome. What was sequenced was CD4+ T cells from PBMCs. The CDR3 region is CSAPPSTGYEQYF. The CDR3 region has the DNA TGCAGTGCCCCACCATCGACAGGGTACGAGCAGTACTTC.